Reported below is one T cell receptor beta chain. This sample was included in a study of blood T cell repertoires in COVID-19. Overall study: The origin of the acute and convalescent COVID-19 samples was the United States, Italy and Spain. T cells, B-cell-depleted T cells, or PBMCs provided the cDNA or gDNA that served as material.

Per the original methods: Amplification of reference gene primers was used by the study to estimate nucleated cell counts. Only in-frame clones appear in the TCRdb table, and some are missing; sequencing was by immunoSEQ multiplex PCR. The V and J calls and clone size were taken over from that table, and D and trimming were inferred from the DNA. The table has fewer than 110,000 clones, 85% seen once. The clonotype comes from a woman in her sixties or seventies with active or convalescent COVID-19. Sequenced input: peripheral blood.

For the CDR3, the DNA is TGTGCCAGCAGCGTAGCGGGGGGGCCGGGCTCCTATAATTCACCCCTCCACTTT. Encoded protein: CASSVAGGPGSYNSPLHF. The rearrangement links TRBV9 to TRBJ1-6; D may be TRBD1 (6 bases). The CDR3 length is 18 residues. V lost 0 bases and J lost 0, with 13 bases in between. Germline CDR1 and CDR2: SGDLS and YYNGEE.